What follows are 27 T cell receptor beta chains derived from one specimen sequenced in a study of blood T cell repertoires in COVID-19 (dated by TCRdb to about 2020). Libraries were made using the immunoSEQ multiplex PCR assay. TCRdb stores this immuneACCESS table with in-frame sequences only. Part of the clones is absent; in the studies checked, under half of the shortfall reflects unresolved V genes, and no reason is known for the rest. The sample table records some 52,000 clones; around 84% of these occur just once. The top ten constitute over 25% of the sample. Sample: peripheral blood. The receptor source for this set is a human donor in a cohort sampled during active COVID-19.

This clone was seen a single time. This chain joins TRBV18 and TRBJ2-3, with 8 bases matching TRBD1. Germline V CDR1 and CDR2: KGHSH, LQKENI. The CDR3 runs to 13 residues. V lost 5 bases and J lost 5; bases outside the gene matches: 3. CDR3 DNA: TGTGCCAGCTCAACAGGGGGTGGAGATACGCAGTATTTT. Its translation: CASSTGGGDTQYF.

This clone was detected only once. J is TRBJ1-1 and V is TRBV3-1 (or the pseudogene TRBV3-2); D uncertain. This CDR3 is 13 amino acids long. V lost 4 bases to trimming and J lost 4 bases, with 10 bases between them. Germline lookup yields CDR1 LGHDT and CDR2 YNNKEL (reference sequence). The CDR3: CASSREGSTEAFF. CDR3 bases: TGTGCCAGCAGCCGGGAAGGGAGCACTGAAGCTTTCTTT.

The J gene is TRBJ2-6, the V gene TRBV5-1, with 8 bases that match TRBD1. CDR1 and CDR2 (germline): SGHRS, YFSETQ. The CDR3 is 17 amino acids. V dropped 4 bases and J dropped 1; count of bases not matched to a gene: 7. The DNA for the CDR3 is TGCGCCAGCAGCGGCGGGACAGGAAATTCTGGGGCCAACGTCCTGACTTTC. Its translation is CASSGGTGNSGANVLTF.

This chain uses TRBV9 with TRBJ1-2; 9 bases align to TRBD1. The CDR3 sequence is 16 residues long. The germline V gene has CDR1 SGDLS and CDR2 YYNGEE. The junction had 11 bases not matched to a gene; V was cut back by 0 bases and J by 8 bases. The CDR3 bases are TGTGCCAGCAGCGTAGAACAGGGGGCCCCCACTGGAGGCTACACCTTC. Translated: CASSVEQGAPTGGYTF.

V gene TRBV5-1 combines with J gene TRBJ1-1; maybe TRBD1 (5 bases). The CDR3 extends over 16 amino acids. CDR1 and CDR2 from the germline V gene are SGHRS and YFSETQ. V lost 0 bases, J lost 4 bases, and 16 bases lay in between. CDR3 coding DNA: TGCGCCAGCAGCTTGGGGGCAGGGTTTAGTAGCACTGAAGCTTTCTTT. It is translated as CASSLGAGFSSTEAFF.

The genes are TRBV6-5 and TRBJ1-5, with TRBD1 matching 7 bases. V was clipped by 6 bases and J by 5 bases; unmatched bases: 1. This CDR3 is 12 amino acids long. In germline, CDR1 is MNHEY, CDR2 SVGAGI. CDR3 loop: CASSTGDQPQHF. For the CDR3, the DNA is TGTGCCAGCAGCACAGGGGATCAGCCCCAGCATTTT.

The rearrangement links TRBV11-3 to TRBJ2-2; 7 positions match TRBD1. CDR3 length: 15 amino acids. The germline CDR1 and CDR2 sequences are SGHNT and YENEEA. The J segment lost 6 bases and the V segment lost 5 bases, leaving 9 bases of the junction unmatched. Here the CDR3 DNA reads TGTGCCAGCAGCCTCAGGGACAGTGACGCCGGGGAGCTGTTTTTT. It codes for CASSLRDSDAGELFF.

The chain joins TRBV7-2 to TRBJ2-7; 9 bases fit TRBD1. The CDR3 is made up of 13 amino acids. The germline gives CDR1 SGHTA, CDR2 FQGNSA. Losses at the gene ends were 5 bases for V and 5 bases for J; bases not matched to a gene: 4. For the CDR3, the DNA is TGTGCCAGCAGCGTGGGACAGGGTCACGAGCAGTACTTC. Protein sequence: CASSVGQGHEQYF. The full variable domain, rest sourced from reference TRBV7-2 and TRBJ2-7, is GAGVSQSPSNKVTEKGKDVELRCDPISGHTALYWYRQSLGQGLEFLIYFQGNSAPDKSGLPSDRFSAERTGGSVSTLTIQRTQQEDSAVYLCASSVGQGHEQYFGPGTRLTVT.

The gene calls are TRBV11-1 and TRBJ2-2; 7 nucleotides match TRBD1. The V gene's germline CDR1 is SGHAT and CDR2 FQDESV (reference sequence). Trimming cost V 5 bases and J 0 bases; bases outside gene matches: 3. The CDR3 is 15 amino acids. This chain's CDR3 is CASSPGGSNTGELFF. The CDR3 nucleotides are TGTGCCAGCAGCCCAGGGGGATCGAACACCGGGGAGCTGTTTTTT.

The V gene is TRBV29-1, the J gene TRBJ1-3; no clear D. The CDR3 is made up of 12 amino acids. Trimming took 3 bases from V and 4 from J, leaving 7 bases between them. CDR1 and CDR2 (germline): SQVTM, ANQGSEA. The CDR3 protein is CSVDPGGNTIYF. DNA of the CDR3: TGCAGCGTTGATCCGGGGGGAAACACCATATATTTT.

The rearrangement joins TRBV6-5 to TRBJ2-1; D possibly corresponds to TRBD2 (5 bases). Germline values: CDR1 MNHEY, CDR2 SVGAGI. The CDR3 sequence is 15 residues long. V dropped 0 bases and J dropped 2 bases, with 8 bases sitting between them. This chain's CDR3 is CASSYSPEAYNEQFF. The CDR3 nucleotides are TGTGCCAGCAGTTACTCGCCGGAGGCCTACAATGAGCAGTTCTTC.

This chain joins TRBV30 and TRBJ2-1; 10 bases match TRBD2. The germline V gene has CDR1 GTSNPN and CDR2 SVGIG (reference sequence). Trimming at V came to 3 bases and at J to 7 bases, leaving 3 bases not matched to a gene. This CDR3 has 13 residues. CDR3 nucleotides: TGTGCCTGGAGACTAGCGGGGCTAAATGAGCAGTTCTTC. This codes for CAWRLAGLNEQFF.

J is TRBJ2-1 and V is TRBV18; 9 nucleotides align to TRBD2. Germline V gene sequence: CDR1 KGHSH, CDR2 LQKENI. V shed 3 bases, J shed 5 bases, and the junction held 5 bases outside the gene matches. This CDR3 spans 15 amino acids. The CDR3 spells CASSPGIAGDNEQFF. CDR3 nucleotide sequence: TGTGCCAGCTCACCCGGGATAGCGGGGGACAATGAGCAGTTCTTC. The full variable domain, rest sourced from reference TRBV18 and TRBJ2-1, is NAGVMQNPRHLVRRRGQEARLRCSPMKGHSHVYWYRQLPEEGLKFMVYLQKENIIDESGMPKERFSAEFPKEGPSILRIQQVVRGDSAAYFCASSPGIAGDNEQFFGPGTRLTVL.

The chain links TRBV4-1 to TRBJ1-5; D gene ambiguous. V shed 4 bases and J shed 0 bases, with 4 bases lying between them. From germline, CDR1 is MGHRA and CDR2 YSYEKL. This CDR3 region has 13 residues. CDR3: CASSPNSNQPQHF. The CDR3 DNA is TGCGCCAGCAGCCCCAATAGCAATCAGCCCCAGCATTTT.

The chain carries TRBV6-5 and TRBJ1-2; D possibly corresponds to TRBD1 (5 bases). Germline CDR1 is MNHEY and CDR2 is SVGAGI. V gave up 6 bases and J gave up 6 bases, with 20 bases separating them. This CDR3 spans 15 amino acids. As DNA, the CDR3 is TGTGCCAGCAGAACGAAGCGATCAGGGCTGAATGGCTACACCTTC. Translating it yields CASRTKRSGLNGYTF.

The chain links TRBV7-8 to TRBJ1-3; no definite D call. The CDR3 totals 13 residues. V lost 5 bases and J 0 bases, leaving 5 bases between the germline ends. The germline V gene has CDR1 SGHVS and CDR2 FQNEAQ. CDR3 coding DNA: TGTGCCAGCAGCCCCCACTCTGGAAACACCATATATTTT. Its translation is CASSPHSGNTIYF.

The chain couples TRBV14 to TRBJ1-6; possible D gene TRBD1, 6 bases. CDR3 length: 19 residues. V gave up 1 base and J gave up 1 base, with 17 bases separating them. The germline gives CDR1 SGHDN, CDR2 FVKESK. CDR3 loop: CASSQAATGSTSYNSPLHF. CDR3 DNA: TGTGCCAGCAGCCAAGCAGCAACAGGGTCTACATCCTATAATTCACCCCTCCACTTT.

The gene calls are TRBV11-2 and TRBJ1-1, with D uncertain. V shed 5 bases and J shed 1 base, with 11 bases lying between them. This CDR3 is built from 14 residues. Germline V CDR1 and CDR2: SGHAT, FQNNGV. The CDR3 loop reads CASSPPLRNTEAFF. CDR3 bases: TGTGCCAGCAGCCCCCCTCTTCGGAACACTGAAGCTTTCTTT.

This clone showed up just a few times. This sequence joins TRBV21-1 and TRBJ2-7; the tabulated D call, TRBD1, remains unverified against the DNA. TRBV21-1 is classified as a pseudogene. The CDR3 has 16 amino acids. CDR3 coding DNA: TGTGCCAGCAGCAAATCCCCAGGACAGGGTTTCAACGAGCAGTACTTC. Its protein product is CASSKSPGQGFNEQYF.

As regards this clone: Other DNA sequences from this sample encode an identical CDR3 as well. The rearrangement uses TRBV6-6 and TRBJ2-1; no firm D call. Germline CDR1 MNHNY, CDR2 SVGAGI (reference sequence). Deletions cut 0 bases from V and 4 bases from J, with 7 bases between. The CDR3 is 14 residues long. CDR3 sequence reads: CASSYSRVYNEQFF. CDR3 nucleotide sequence: TGTGCCAGCAGTTACTCTCGGGTATACAATGAGCAGTTCTTC.

The chain couples TRBV28 to TRBJ2-7; maybe TRBD1 (5 bases). Trimming took off 10 bases at V and 1 base at J, with 14 bases between the two ends. This CDR3 is built from 13 residues. Germline CDR1 MDHEN, CDR2 SYDVKM. The DNA for the CDR3 is TGTGCCAACAGCAACACAGGTTCCTACGAGCAGTACTTC. Translation gives CANSNTGSYEQYF. Supplemented by reference TRBV28 and TRBJ2-7, the full variable domain reads DVKVTQSSRYLVKRTGEKVFLECVQDMDHENMFWYRQDPGLGLRLIYFSYDVKMKEKGDIPEGYSVSREKKERFSLILESASTNQTSMYLCANSNTGSYEQYFGPGTRLTVT.

The J gene is TRBJ1-2, the V gene TRBV3-1 (or the pseudogene TRBV3-2); 7 bases map to TRBD1. CDR3 length equals 14 residues. The ends lost 5 bases at V and 8 bases at J; junction bases unmatched: 11. Germline V gives CDR1 LGHDT, CDR2 YNNKEL (reference sequence). CDR3 loop: CASSSLDRVKGYTF. The DNA for the CDR3 is TGTGCCAGCAGCTCTCTCGACAGGGTAAAGGGCTACACCTTC.

This clone is a singleton in its sample. This rearrangement joins TRBV5-6 to TRBJ1-2; perhaps TRBD1 as D (5 bases). The germline V and J ends were trimmed by 3 bases and 8 bases, with 14 bases remaining between them. CDR1 is SGHDT, CDR2 YYEEEE, per germline. The CDR3 totals 13 residues. The CDR3 DNA is TGTGCCAGCAGCTGGGGGGTCAACCAGGGCTACACCTTC. It yields the protein CASSWGVNQGYTF.

This chain connects TRBV28 to TRBJ1-2, with 9 bases identical to TRBD1. CDR1 and CDR2 from the germline V gene are MDHEN and SYDVKM. V was pared by 3 bases and J by 5 bases, with 4 bases of the junction left unmatched. The CDR3 consists of 14 residues. The CDR3 sequence: CASSLGTGTYGYTF. CDR3 coding DNA: TGTGCCAGCAGTTTGGGGACAGGGACTTATGGCTACACCTTC.

CDR3 DNA sequence: TGTGCCTGGAGTGGGCTAACAGGGGGCCTGTACGAGCAGTACTTC. It specifies CAWSGLTGGLYEQYF. This sequence joins TRBV30 and TRBJ2-7, with 9 bases aligning to TRBD1. Germline CDR1 and CDR2: GTSNPN and SVGIG (reference sequence). J was trimmed by 4 bases and V by 1 base; bases with no gene match: 8. CDR3 size: 15 residues.

The chain couples TRBV4-1 to TRBJ2-3; 10 bases line up with TRBD1. The germline V gene encodes CDR1 MGHRA and CDR2 YSYEKL. Trimming removed 4 bases from V and 2 bases from J; junction bases left unmatched: 9. The CDR3 totals 17 residues. As DNA, the CDR3 is TGCGCCAGCAGCCGTGGACAGGGGGGACGGGCCACAGATACGCAGTATTTT. Translated: CASSRGQGGRATDTQYF.

In this sample, this clone turned up a few times. The chain combines TRBV5-1 with TRBJ2-2; D not certain. Trimming cost V 1 base and J 0 bases, with 7 bases left between them. Germline CDR1 reads SGHRS; CDR2 reads YFSETQ. The CDR3 has 15 residues. CDR3 protein: CASSLPLPNTGELFF. CDR3 in DNA: TGCGCCAGCAGCTTGCCCCTTCCGAACACCGGGGAGCTGTTTTTT.